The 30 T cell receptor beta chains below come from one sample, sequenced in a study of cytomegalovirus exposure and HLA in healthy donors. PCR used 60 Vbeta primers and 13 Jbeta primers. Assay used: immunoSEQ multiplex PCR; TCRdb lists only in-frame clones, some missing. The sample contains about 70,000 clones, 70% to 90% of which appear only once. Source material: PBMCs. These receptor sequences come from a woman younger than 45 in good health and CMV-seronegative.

CDR3 DNA sequence: TGTGCCAGCAGTGGATGGGAAGGAGGGAGAAGGGATACGCAGTATTTT. Translation gives CASSGWEGGRRDTQYF. This chain connects TRBV2 to TRBJ2-3, with D maybe TRBD2 (6 bases). The CDR3 runs to 16 residues. CDR1 SNHLY and CDR2 FYNNEI come from the germline V gene. Trimming stripped 4 bases from V and 6 bases from J, with 20 bases between.

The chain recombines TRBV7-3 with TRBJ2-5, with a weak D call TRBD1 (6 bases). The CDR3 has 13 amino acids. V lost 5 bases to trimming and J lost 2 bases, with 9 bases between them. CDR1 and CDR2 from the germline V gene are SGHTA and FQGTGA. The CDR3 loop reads CASSLDSQETQYF. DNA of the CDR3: TGTGCCAGCAGCCTGGACAGTCAAGAGACCCAGTACTTC.

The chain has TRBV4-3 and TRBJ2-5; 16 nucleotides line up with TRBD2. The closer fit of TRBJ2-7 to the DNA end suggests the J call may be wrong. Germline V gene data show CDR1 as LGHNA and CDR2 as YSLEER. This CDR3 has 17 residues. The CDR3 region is CASSQGLAGGPFHEQYF. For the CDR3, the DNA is TGCGCCAGCAGCCAGGGACTAGCGGGAGGGCCTTTTCACGAGCAGTACTTC.

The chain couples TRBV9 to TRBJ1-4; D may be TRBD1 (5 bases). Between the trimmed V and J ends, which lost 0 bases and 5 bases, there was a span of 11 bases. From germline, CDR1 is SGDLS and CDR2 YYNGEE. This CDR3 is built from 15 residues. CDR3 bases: TGTGCCAGCAGCGTAGAGGATGGGGCCAATGAAAAACTGTTTTTT. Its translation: CASSVEDGANEKLFF.

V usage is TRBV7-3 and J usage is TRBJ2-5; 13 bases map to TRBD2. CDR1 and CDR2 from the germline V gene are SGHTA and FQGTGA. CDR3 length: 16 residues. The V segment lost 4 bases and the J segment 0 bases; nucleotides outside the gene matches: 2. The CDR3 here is CASSSGTSGDQETQYF. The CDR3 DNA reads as TGTGCCAGCAGCTCCGGGACTAGCGGGGACCAAGAGACCCAGTACTTC.

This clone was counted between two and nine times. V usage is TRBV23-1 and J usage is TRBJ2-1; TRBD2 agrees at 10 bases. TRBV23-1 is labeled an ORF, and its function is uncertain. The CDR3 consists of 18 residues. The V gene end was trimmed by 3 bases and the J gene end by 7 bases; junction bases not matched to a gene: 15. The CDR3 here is CASSQGIIAGGYENEQFF. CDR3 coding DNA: TGCGCCAGCAGTCAGGGAATAATAGCGGGAGGATATGAGAATGAGCAGTTCTTC.

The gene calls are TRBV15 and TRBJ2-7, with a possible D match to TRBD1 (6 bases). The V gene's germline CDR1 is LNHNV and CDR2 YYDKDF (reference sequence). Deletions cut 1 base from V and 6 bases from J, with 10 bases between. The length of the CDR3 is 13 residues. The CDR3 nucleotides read TGTGCCACCAGCAGAGCCGAACAGGGCGAGCAGTACTTC. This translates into CATSRAEQGEQYF.

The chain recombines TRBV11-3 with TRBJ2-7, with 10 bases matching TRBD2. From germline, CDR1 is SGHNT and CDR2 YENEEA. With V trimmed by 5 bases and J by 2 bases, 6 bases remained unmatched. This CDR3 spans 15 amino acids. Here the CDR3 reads CASSIRTSGTYEQYF. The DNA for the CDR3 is TGTGCCAGCAGCATCAGGACTAGCGGAACCTACGAGCAGTACTTC.

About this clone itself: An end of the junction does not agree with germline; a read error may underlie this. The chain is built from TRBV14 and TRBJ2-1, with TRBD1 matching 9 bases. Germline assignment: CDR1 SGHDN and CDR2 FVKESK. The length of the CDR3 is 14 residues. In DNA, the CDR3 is TGTGCCAGCAGCCGCGGGACAGGGTACAGTGAGCAGTTCTTC. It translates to CASSRGTGYSEQFF.

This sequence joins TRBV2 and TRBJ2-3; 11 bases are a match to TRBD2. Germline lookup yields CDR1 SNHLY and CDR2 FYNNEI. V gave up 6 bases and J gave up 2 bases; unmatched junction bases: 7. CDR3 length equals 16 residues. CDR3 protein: CASRSRLAGNTDTQYF. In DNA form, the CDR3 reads TGTGCCAGCAGGTCCCGACTAGCGGGAAACACAGATACGCAGTATTTT. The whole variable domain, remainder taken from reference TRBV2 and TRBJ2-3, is EPEVTQTPSHQVTQMGQEVILRCVPISNHLYFYWYRQILGQKVEFLVSFYNNEISEKSEIFDDQFSVERPDGSNFTLKIRSTKLEDSAMYFCASRSRLAGNTDTQYFGPGTRLTVL.

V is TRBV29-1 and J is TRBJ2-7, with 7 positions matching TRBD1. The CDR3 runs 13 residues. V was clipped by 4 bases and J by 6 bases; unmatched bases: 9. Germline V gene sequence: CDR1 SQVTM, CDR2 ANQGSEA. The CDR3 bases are TGCAGCGTTGCCCAAGGGACAGTCGTCGAGCAGTACTTC. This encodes CSVAQGTVVEQYF.

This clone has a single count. The DNA of the CDR3 is TGTGCCATCAGTGATCCTAGCGGGAGTCGCTACGAGCAGTACTTC. Translation: CAISDPSGSRYEQYF. The chain couples TRBV10-3 to TRBJ2-7; 10 nucleotides line up with TRBD2. V dropped 3 bases and J dropped 3; count of bases not matched to a gene: 5. Per germline, CDR1 ENHRY and CDR2 SYGVKD. The CDR3 spans 15 residues.

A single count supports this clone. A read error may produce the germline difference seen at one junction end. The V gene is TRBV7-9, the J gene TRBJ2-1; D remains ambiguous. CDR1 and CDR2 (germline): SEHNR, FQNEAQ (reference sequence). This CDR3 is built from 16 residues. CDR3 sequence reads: CSSSPRLRFYSNEQFF. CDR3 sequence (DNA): TGTTCCAGCAGCCCCCGACTTCGCTTCTACTCCAATGAGCAGTTCTTC.

CDR3 sequence: CASSSGLLSYEQYF. The CDR3 nucleotides read TGTGCCAGCAGCTCCGGACTACTTTCCTACGAGCAGTACTTC. J is TRBJ2-7 and V is TRBV11-2, with D perhaps TRBD2 (6 bases). V lost 4 bases and J 1 base, leaving 11 bases between the germline ends. Per the germline V gene, CDR1 is SGHAT and CDR2 is FQNNGV. The CDR3 loop spans 14 amino acids.

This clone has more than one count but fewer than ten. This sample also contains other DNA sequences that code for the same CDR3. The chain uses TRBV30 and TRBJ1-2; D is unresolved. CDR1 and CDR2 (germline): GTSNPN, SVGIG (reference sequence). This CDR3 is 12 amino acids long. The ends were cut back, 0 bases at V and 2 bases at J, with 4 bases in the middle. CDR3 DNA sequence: TGTGCCTGGAGTGTGCGGAACTATGGCTACACCTTC. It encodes CAWSVRNYGYTF.

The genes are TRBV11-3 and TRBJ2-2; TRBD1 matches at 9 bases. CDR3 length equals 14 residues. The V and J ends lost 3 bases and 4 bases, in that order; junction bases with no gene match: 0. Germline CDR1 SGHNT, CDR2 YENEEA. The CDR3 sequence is CASSLTGGTGELFF. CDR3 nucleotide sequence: TGTGCCAGCAGCTTGACAGGGGGCACCGGGGAGCTGTTTTTT.

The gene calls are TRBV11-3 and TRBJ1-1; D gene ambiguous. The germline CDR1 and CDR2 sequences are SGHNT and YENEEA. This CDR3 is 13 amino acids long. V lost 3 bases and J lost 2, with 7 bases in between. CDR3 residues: CASSFNINTEAFF. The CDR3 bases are TGTGCCAGCAGCTTCAACATCAACACTGAAGCTTTCTTT.

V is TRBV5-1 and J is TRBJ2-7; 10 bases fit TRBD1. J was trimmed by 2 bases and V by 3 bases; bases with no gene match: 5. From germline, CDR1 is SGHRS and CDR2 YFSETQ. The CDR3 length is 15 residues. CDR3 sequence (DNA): TGCGCCAGCAGCTACGCCGACAGGGGGCCCTACGAGCAGTACTTC. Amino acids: CASSYADRGPYEQYF.

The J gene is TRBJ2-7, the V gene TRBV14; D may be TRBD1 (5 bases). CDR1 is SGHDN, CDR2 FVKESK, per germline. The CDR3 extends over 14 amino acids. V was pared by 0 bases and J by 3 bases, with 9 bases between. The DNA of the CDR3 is TGTGCCAGCAGCCAAGATGACAGCAACTACGAGCAGTACTTC. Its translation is CASSQDDSNYEQYF.

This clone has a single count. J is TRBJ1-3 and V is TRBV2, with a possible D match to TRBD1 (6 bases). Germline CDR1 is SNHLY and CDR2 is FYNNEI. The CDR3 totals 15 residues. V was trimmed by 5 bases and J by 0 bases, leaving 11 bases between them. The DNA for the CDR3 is TGTGCCAGCAGTTCTCAGGGGATCTCTGGAAACACCATATATTTT. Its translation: CASSSQGISGNTIYF.

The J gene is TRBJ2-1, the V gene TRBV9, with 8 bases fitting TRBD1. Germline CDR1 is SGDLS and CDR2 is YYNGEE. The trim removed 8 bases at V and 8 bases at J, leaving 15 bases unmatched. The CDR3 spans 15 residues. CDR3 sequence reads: CASSSSGQAFHEQFF. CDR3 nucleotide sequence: TGTGCCAGTAGCTCCTCGGGACAGGCCTTCCATGAGCAGTTCTTC.

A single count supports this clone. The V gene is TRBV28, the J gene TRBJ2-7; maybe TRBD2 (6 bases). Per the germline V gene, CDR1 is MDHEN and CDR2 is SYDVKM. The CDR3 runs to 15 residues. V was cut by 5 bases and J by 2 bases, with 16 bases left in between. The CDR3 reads CASSPLGEVPYEQYF. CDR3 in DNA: TGTGCCAGCAGTCCCCTTGGGGAGGTTCCCTACGAGCAGTACTTC.

In DNA, the CDR3 is TGTGCCAGCAGCTTAGAGGGGGACAGGGGCCTGGGGGGCTACACCTTC. Amino acid sequence: CASSLEGDRGLGGYTF. The gene calls are TRBV7-8 and TRBJ1-2, with TRBD1 matching over 10 bases. V was pared by 1 base and J by 8 bases, with 10 bases of the junction left unmatched. This CDR3 region has 16 residues. Looked up from germline, CDR1 is SGHVS and CDR2 is FQNEAQ.

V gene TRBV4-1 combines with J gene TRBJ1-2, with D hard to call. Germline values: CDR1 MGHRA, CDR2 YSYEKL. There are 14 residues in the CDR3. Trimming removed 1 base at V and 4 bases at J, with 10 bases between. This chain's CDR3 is CASSQVGRGYGYTF. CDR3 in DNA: TGCGCCAGCAGCCAAGTTGGCAGAGGCTATGGCTACACCTTC.

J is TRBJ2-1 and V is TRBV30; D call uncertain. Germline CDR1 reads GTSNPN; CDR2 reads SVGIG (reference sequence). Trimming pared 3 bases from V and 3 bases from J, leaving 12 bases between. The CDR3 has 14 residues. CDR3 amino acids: CAWSGSTFYNEQFF. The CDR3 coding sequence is TGTGCCTGGAGCGGGTCGACGTTCTACAATGAGCAGTTCTTC.

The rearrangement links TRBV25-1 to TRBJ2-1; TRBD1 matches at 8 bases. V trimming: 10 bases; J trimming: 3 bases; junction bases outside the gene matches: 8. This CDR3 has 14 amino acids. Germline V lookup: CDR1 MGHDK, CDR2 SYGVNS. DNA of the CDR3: TGTGCCATTCCACCGGGACAGGACTACAATGAGCAGTTCTTC. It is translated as CAIPPGQDYNEQFF.

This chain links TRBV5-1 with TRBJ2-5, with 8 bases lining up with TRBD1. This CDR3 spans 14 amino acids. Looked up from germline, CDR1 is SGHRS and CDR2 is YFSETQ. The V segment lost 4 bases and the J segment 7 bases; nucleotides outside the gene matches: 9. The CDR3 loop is CASSPGQGVVTQYF. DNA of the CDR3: TGCGCCAGCAGCCCTGGACAGGGAGTCGTGACCCAGTACTTC.

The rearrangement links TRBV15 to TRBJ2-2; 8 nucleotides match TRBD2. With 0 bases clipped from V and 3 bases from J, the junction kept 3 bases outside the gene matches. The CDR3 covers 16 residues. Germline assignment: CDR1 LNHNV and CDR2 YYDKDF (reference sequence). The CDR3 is CATSRERGAHTGELFF. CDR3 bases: TGTGCCACCAGCAGAGAGCGGGGGGCTCACACCGGGGAGCTGTTTTTT.

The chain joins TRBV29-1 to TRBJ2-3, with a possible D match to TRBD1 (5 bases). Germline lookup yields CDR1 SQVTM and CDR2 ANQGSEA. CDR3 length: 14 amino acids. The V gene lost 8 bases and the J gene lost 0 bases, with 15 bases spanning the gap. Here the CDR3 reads CSTRQFTSTDTQYF. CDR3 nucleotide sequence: TGCAGCACCCGACAGTTCACTAGCACAGATACGCAGTATTTT.

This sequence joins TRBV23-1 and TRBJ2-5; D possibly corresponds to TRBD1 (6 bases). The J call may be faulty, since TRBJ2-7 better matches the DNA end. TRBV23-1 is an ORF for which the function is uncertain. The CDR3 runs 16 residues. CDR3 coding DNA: TGCGCCAGCAGTCAATATGAGGGGGTTTACTCCTACGAGCAGTACTTC. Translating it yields CASSQYEGVYSYEQYF.